A single sample gave rise to the 12 T cell receptor beta chains below, sequenced in a study of T cells in Graves' hyperthyroidism and ophthalmopathy. RNA transcripts gave rise to amplified TCR beta CDR3 regions. The HTBI set primed first-round TCR CDR3 RT-PCR. TCRdb reprocessed the multiplex PCR reads via MiXCR and lists one record per CDR3 protein. This sample yields about 350,000 distinct CDR3 sequences, of which roughly 14% are seen a single time; 20% to 25% belongs to the top ten. Sequenced: blood. Receptor source: a woman in her twenties or thirties with Graves' hyperthyroidism.

This clonotype was counted at least ten times. This sequence joins TRBV19 and TRBJ1-5; D gene unclear. This CDR3 spans 14 amino acids. V dropped 7 bases and J dropped 4 bases, with 14 bases sitting between them. In germline, CDR1 is LNHDA, CDR2 SQIVND (reference sequence). Here the CDR3 reads CASTPRNRNQPQHF. For the CDR3, the DNA is TGTGCCAGTACCCCGAGGAACCGTAATCAGCCCCAGCATTTT. The full variable domain, rest sourced from reference TRBV19 and TRBJ1-5, is DGGITQSPKYLFRKEGQNVTLSCEQNLNHDAMYWYRQDPGQGLRLIYYSQIVNDFQKGDIAEGYSVSREKKESFPLTVTSAQKNPTAFYLCASTPRNRNQPQHFGDGTRLSIL.

The chain combines TRBV2 with TRBJ2-3; the D call may be TRBD1 or TRBD2 (6 bases each). CDR1 and CDR2 (germline): SNHLY, FYNNEI. The length of the CDR3 is 17 residues. The V gene lost 2 bases and the J gene lost 0 bases, with 15 bases spanning the gap. The CDR3 reads CASSESPGAPSTDTQYF. For the CDR3, the DNA is TGTGCCAGCAGTGAAAGTCCGGGGGCCCCAAGCACAGATACGCAGTATTTT. Full variable domain (outside the CDR3, taken from reference TRBV2 and TRBJ2-3): EPEVTQTPSHQVTQMGQEVILRCVPISNHLYFYWYRQILGQKVEFLVSFYNNEISEKSEIFDDQFSVERPDGSNFTLKIRSTKLEDSAMYFCASSESPGAPSTDTQYFGPGTRLTVL.

The chain is built from TRBV5-4 and TRBJ2-5, with a possible D match to TRBD2 (5 bases). Per germline, CDR1 SGHNT and CDR2 YYREEE (reference sequence). Trimming took off 2 bases at V and 5 bases at J, with 13 bases between the two ends. This CDR3 has 14 amino acids. This chain's CDR3 is CASSLRTGVETQYF. Written as DNA, the CDR3 is TGTGCCAGCAGCTTAAGGACCGGGGTGGAGACCCAGTACTTC.

This clonotype was observed at least ten times. This chain connects TRBV12-3 or TRBV12-4 to TRBJ1-1, with D hard to call. The CDR3 has 14 residues. Trimming took off 4 bases at V and 1 base at J, with 10 bases between the two ends. CDR3 region: CASSSSSENTEAFF. The CDR3 DNA reads TGTGCCAGCAGTTCCTCTAGCGAGAACACTGAAGCTTTCTTT.

The rearrangement links TRBV4-1 to TRBJ2-1, with 12 bases aligning to TRBD2. Looked up from germline, CDR1 is MGHRA and CDR2 is YSYEKL. This CDR3 region has 17 residues. The V and J ends lost 4 bases and 6 bases, in that order; junction bases with no gene match: 10. This CDR3 reads CASSLRPRTSGTNEQFF. Here the CDR3 DNA reads TGCGCCAGCAGCCTACGACCAAGGACTAGCGGGACCAATGAGCAGTTCTTC.

This chain joins TRBV6-1 and TRBJ2-1, with TRBD2 matching 7 bases. With V trimmed by 5 bases and J by 10 bases, 8 bases remained unmatched. Germline CDR1 MNHNS, CDR2 SASEGT. The CDR3 covers 13 residues. Here the CDR3 reads CASSSTGLPEQFF. CDR3 DNA: TGTGCCAGCAGTTCCACGGGACTACCCGAGCAGTTCTTC.

At least ten counts were recorded for this clonotype. The chain couples TRBV20-1 to TRBJ1-1; 9 bases map to TRBD1. The germline V gene encodes CDR1 DFQATT and CDR2 SNEGSKA (reference sequence). This CDR3 is 15 amino acids long. V was pared by 0 bases and J by 6 bases, with 8 bases of the junction left unmatched. In nucleotides, the CDR3 is TGCAGTGCTAGAGACCCCGAACAGGGGGCTGCTGAAGCTTTCTTT. It encodes CSARDPEQGAAEAFF.

This CDR3 is CASSPDRGSAGWTDTQYF. CDR3 nucleotide sequence: TGTGCCAGCAGCCCGGACCGAGGATCAGCGGGATGGACAGATACGCAGTATTTT. The genes are TRBV5-4 and TRBJ2-3; 7 nucleotides agree with TRBD2. The trim removed 4 bases at V and 3 bases at J, leaving 17 bases unmatched. The CDR3 sequence is 18 residues long. Germline loops: CDR1 SGHNT, CDR2 YYREEE (reference sequence).

On this clonotype itself: A read error may account for a junction end that differs from germline. The chain employs TRBV20-1 and TRBJ2-5; 12 nucleotides line up with TRBD2. There are 11 residues in the CDR3. Per germline, CDR1 DFQATT and CDR2 SNEGSKA (reference sequence). The CDR3: CSARGLAGFHF. CDR3 coding DNA: TGCAGTGCCCGCGGACTAGCGGGATTTCACTTC.

This rearrangement joins TRBV5-1 to TRBJ2-1; no definite D call. V lost 7 bases and J lost 4, with 15 bases in between. CDR1 and CDR2 (germline): SGHRS, YFSETQ. The CDR3 contains 14 residues. The CDR3, as DNA: TGCGCCAGCGCTGCCCCGGGTCCATACAATGAGCAGTTCTTC. Protein: CASAAPGPYNEQFF. Drawing the rest from reference TRBV5-1 and TRBJ2-1, the complete variable domain is KAGVTQTPRYLIKTRGQQVTLSCSPISGHRSVSWYQQTPGQGLQFLFEYFSETQRNKGNFPGRFSGRQFSNSRSEMNVSTLELGDSALYLCASAAPGPYNEQFFGPGTRLTVL.

Concerning this clonotype: A much larger clone lies a single base off, so this may be a read error. The rearrangement uses TRBV7-9 and TRBJ2-3; TRBD2 is a possible D gene (5 bases). Trimming removed 7 bases from V and 0 bases from J, with 8 bases in between. This CDR3 comprises 13 residues. Germline CDR1 reads SEHNR; CDR2 reads FQNEAQ (reference sequence). This CDR3 reads CASKRTSTDTQYF. The CDR3 DNA reads TGTGCCAGCAAAAGGACTAGCACAGATACGCAGTATTTT.

This chain connects TRBV4-1 to TRBJ2-7; a possible D gene is TRBD2 (6 bases). Per the germline V gene, CDR1 is MGHRA and CDR2 is YSYEKL. The V and J ends lost 3 bases and 7 bases respectively, with 19 bases between them. This CDR3 has 15 amino acids. The CDR3 coding sequence is TGCGCCAGCAGCCATGTTACAGCGGGCTGGGAGGAGCAGTACTTC. Its protein product is CASSHVTAGWEEQYF.